Sequencing of this TCR beta chain was carried out in a study of T cells after yellow fever vaccination. In this sample, this clonotype turned up many times. Its cognate antigen is unknown. Study-wide points: The secondary response was weaker, and its peak arrived faster, on day 5 versus 15. The booster response re-showed most primary clones: around 97% CD4, approximately 90% CD8. FACS-sorted repertoires could contain abundant clonotypes contaminating from the bulk population.

By 5'RACE template switching, TCR cDNA was produced, with a universal primer site and UMIs added in the process. Each CDR3 protein is one row after TCRdb ran MiXCR on the 5' RACE reads. The sample records about 320,000 distinct CDR3 sequences, 6.8% being singletons. V lost 3 bases, J lost 6 bases, and 10 bases lay in between. CDR1 KGHDR and CDR2 SFDVKD come from the germline V gene. The CDR3 is 13 residues long. Sample: PBMCs, taken around 45 days after the first yellow fever vaccination. The V and J genes are TRBV24-1 and TRBJ1-2; unclear D gene. This clonotype was obtained from a man younger than 30 who received the YFV17D yellow fever vaccine. CDR3 residues: CATSDAYSDGYTF. CDR3 nucleotide sequence: TGTGCCACCAGTGATGCCTACTCGGATGGCTACACCTTC.